The T cell receptor beta chain described here comes from a study of cytomegalovirus exposure and HLA in healthy donors. With regard to this clone: The target antigen is unknown.

V was clipped by 6 bases and J by 5 bases; unmatched bases: 10. CDR1 is MNHEY, CDR2 SMNVEV, per germline (reference sequence). The CDR3 length is 15 residues. Donors had nominal health at sampling but likely had unrecorded immune exposures. With 60 Vbeta and 13 Jbeta primers, the PCR was carried out. Method: immunoSEQ multiplex PCR; TCRdb's copy keeps in-frame clones and lacks some. This sample carries over 150,000 clones, roughly two thirds of them seen once, and the ten largest clones take over 2.5%. Whole-study findings and limits: The study flagged some 170 TCR beta chains as cytomegalovirus-associated.

This sequence was found in a woman aged 25 to 39 in good health and CMV-seronegative. Material: PBMCs. The V and J genes are TRBV27 and TRBJ2-5; 9 bases are a match to TRBD2. This chain's CDR3 is CASRLQAGGAETQYF. The DNA for the CDR3 is TGTGCCAGCAGGCTCCAAGCGGGAGGCGCCGAGACCCAGTACTTC.